The T cell receptor (beta chain) described here comes from a study of cytomegalovirus exposure and HLA in healthy donors listed by TCRdb under 2017. In terms of the full investigation: An earlier analysis of some 600 of the donors reported about 280 Gb of sequence data and roughly 120 million unique TCR beta sequences obtained from 150 million to 200 million T cells. The aim of the study was to test whether cataloging public T cell receptors could identify signatures of past pathogen exposure. The later analysis used no new phenotypic data to find candidate immune exposures, relying instead on TCR beta sequences and their occurrence across donors. To decide whether each TCR beta V gene segment behaved as functional or pseudogenic, an earlier analysis of approximately 590 of the donors relied on high-throughput TCR beta sequencing. In a later analysis, previously published TCR beta repertoires from 550 to 750 donors were re-analyzed and high-resolution HLA genotyping was added so that TCR occurrence patterns could be studied. The number of typed donors differed by locus: roughly 620-630 for A, B, C, DRB1 and DQB1; approximately 530 for DQA1; some 610 for DPA1; and some 470 for DPB1. Among around 400 genotyped donors of the cohort, an average of around 240,000 unique TCR beta nucleotide sequences were sequenced per donor, around 18% of them non-productive. Along with the roughly 670-subject first cohort, a separate validation cohort of around 120 different subjects was used. Of the 398 genotyped donors, less than 85% were placed in the genetic ancestry cluster associated with self-reported Caucasian donors. Around 300 gigabases of sequencing data and tens of millions of unique TCR sequences were included in an early release covering several hundred HLA-typed donors. To predict cytomegalovirus infection status, the study brought together high-throughput TCR immunosequencing, statistical association of individual TCRs with disease status, and machine learning. A few DR-DQ haplotypes were handled as single units for association and clustering because linkage in the cohort was strong. Class I and class II HLA loci were covered by the typing at four-digit resolution. A later genetic analysis used genome-wide SNP genotypes for about 60% of the 666 donors, treating that subset as a discovery cohort. Every repertoire in the discovery cohort had been generated on one and the same sequencing platform. Donor age, sex, ethnicity and CMV serostatus were collected together with the repertoire data. Using immunosequencing, the study profiled T cell repertoires from fewer than 850 subjects and related those repertoires to cytomegalovirus serostatus.

Sequences SNHLY (CDR1) and FYNNEI (CDR2) are obtained from the germline V gene. The CDR3 sequence holds 15 residues, the cysteine and phenylalanine included. The sequence is cut down to CDR3 DNA, 45 bases in frame from base 1. V is shortened by 3 bases, J by 4 bases, and the region joining them spans 13 bases. The method behind the library was the immunoSEQ multiplex PCR assay. For the multiplex PCR, a mixture combining 60 forward primers for TCR Vbeta segments and 13 reverse primers for TCR Jbeta segments was used. The CDR3 region of rearranged TCR beta genes was amplified from genomic DNA by a multiplex PCR assay. The amplified TCR beta libraries were sequenced on the Illumina HiSeq System as 87-base-pair reads. The paper's data handling went like this. A later analysis counted around 72 million unique TCR beta chains across the 666 repertoires, and 10 million to 12 million of these chains were shared by at least two donors. A nearest-neighbor algorithm error-corrected the raw reads and collapsed the reads into unique sequences, merging closely related sequences to remove PCR and sequencing errors. CDR3 sequences were aligned to IMGT reference sequences to assign V, D and J gene segments. For a sequence to be retained, a match of at least six nucleotides was required to both a V gene segment and a J gene segment. A rearrangement was called productive if the CDR3 had no stop codons and remained in frame with V and J, and every other rearrangement was called non-productive. CDR3 was defined according to IMGT convention as the region running from the second conserved V-encoded cysteine to the conserved J-encoded phenylalanine. Sequences without an unambiguous match to a single V gene segment were excluded from the earlier analysis of about 640 of the donors. An earlier analysis of 500 to 600 of the donors classified V segments as functional when productive rearrangements were above 56.7% and as segregating when the standard deviation between donors was above 5%. To diagnose cytomegalovirus status from the catalog of TCR beta chain sequences, a statistical classification framework was built. A later analysis assigned V and J genes by comparing TCR nucleotide sequences with IMGT/GENE-DB human TR gene sequences. The TCRdist pipeline was used in a later analysis to assign CDR3 sequences and most-parsimonious VDJ recombination scenarios. A later analysis defined each TCR beta chain by its CDR3 amino acid sequence plus V-gene family, and excluded reads lacking a unique V-gene family. As a way to deal with suspected cross-contamination and a sequencing artifact, a later analysis dropped hundreds of nucleotide sequences that were highly shared and had low generation probability. A later analysis calculated a clonal expansion index for each public chain from normalized within-repertoire ranks of inferred template counts. In a later analysis, generation probabilities were computed with a VDJ recombination model fitted to out-of-frame rearrangements, and the resulting probabilities were checked against IGoR. In a later analysis, hypergeometric tests were used to score TCR-TCR, TCR-HLA and TCR-CMV co-occurrence, with a repertoire-size bias correction applied to TCR pairs. In a later analysis, false discovery rates were estimated by permuting HLA or CMV assignments 20 times. In a later analysis, co-occurring TCRs were grouped using DBSCAN, with TCRdist sequence similarity added in when clustering inside HLA-allele-positive subsets. Co-occurrence clustering excluded repertoires with fewer than 30,000 or more than 120,000 public chains, plus five with anomalous nucleotide sharing. Imported from immuneACCESS, the table was reduced by TCRdb to in-frame sequences with V and J called. These copies leave out some clones; in studies compared against another copy, an unresolved V gene accounts for under half, and the cause of the remainder is not known. Clone size and the V and J calls come from that table; the DNA yielded D and trimming. The sample contains under 150,000 clones, around three quarters of them found a single time. Around 7.1% of the sample is held by the ten biggest clonotypes.

As regards this clone: The antigen it binds to is not known. No much larger clone is present one base from it, and per-base qualities are unavailable.

The cohort consisted of some 730 healthy bone marrow donors. Cohort members were all nominally healthy when sampled, although unrecorded immune exposures were likely present. The donor was CMV seropositive and belonged to the group of 250 to 300 seropositive cohort members. A peripheral blood sample was provided by each donor, and peripheral blood mononuclear cells were used for TCR beta sequencing. Genomic DNA extraction from the blood cell samples was performed with the Qiagen DNeasy Blood Extraction Kit. Overall study results and their limits: The classifier was reported to diagnose cytomegalovirus status with high specificity and sensitivity in both the original and validation cohorts. The sequencing pipeline was judged likely to have produced a cluster of highly shared sequence variants as a technical artifact. A later genetic analysis associated a missense DCLRE1C variant with V-gene and J-gene trimming of TCR beta chains, and an independent cohort replicated the association. Because the 87-base-pair reads could not distinguish some IMGT-functional V segments, including TRBV6-2 and TRBV6-3, those segments were excluded. Linkage disequilibrium might explain the correlated functional status among segregating V segments, but an unknown experimental factor could not be ruled out. According to a later analysis, TCR association rates differed among HLA loci, with DRB1 alleles showing the most associated TCRs and HLA-C alleles showing the fewest. While some public TCRs were present in many individuals, most TCR sequences turned up only very rarely across donors. In a later analysis, HLA-associated TCR beta chains were found to be more clonally expanded and to have lower generation probabilities than equally common non-associated chains. A total of fewer than 200 TCR beta chains were listed by the study as associated with cytomegalovirus. When HLA alleles, especially DR and DQ, strongly co-occurred, attributing TCR associations to individual alleles was difficult. For the cohort, immune exposure information was limited to CMV serostatus. Because HLA typing was missing for some donors at each locus, association tests included only the typed subset. In vitro tests confirmed that a few of the cytomegalovirus-associated TCR beta chains recognize cytomegalovirus antigens. Compared with the approximately 710-donor mean, donors in an Asian-associated ancestry cluster had fewer N-insertions in productive TCRs, according to a later genetic analysis. A further reported finding was that TCR beta sequences accurately predicted the HLA-A and HLA-B alleles for most subjects in the first cohort. Most CMV-associated TCR beta chains appeared to be HLA-restricted in a later analysis, and the HLA associations seemed to be driven largely by CMV exposure. The authors suggested that the approach could potentially be extended to other disease states and immunological phenotypes. In this cohort, only TCR beta chains were sequenced, and detectable features were limited by the absence of alpha or paired-chain data. In a later analysis, 16,951 TCR beta sequences were associated with specific HLA alleles at a false discovery rate of 0.05. A later analysis reported that several top co-occurrence clusters appeared linked to parvovirus B19, influenza, CMV and Epstein-Barr virus. Sequencing depth was assumed to be roughly uniform across donors in the presence/absence analyses, though that assumption may not hold. Broadly in line with IMGT annotations, most TCR beta V segments showed up in productive rearrangements about 90% or about 30% of the time in an earlier analysis of 587 of the donors. Approximately 16 rarely observed V segments, including chromosome 9 orphons, were excluded from the earlier analysis of several hundred of the donors because counts were too low.

This chain joins TRBV2 to TRBJ1-5; the D gene cannot be named for sure. What was sequenced was PBMCs. The source of this sequence is a woman in her thirties or forties in good health and CMV-seropositive. The CDR3 corresponds to CASSDSYTVNQPQHF. The nucleotides read TGTGCCAGCAGTGATTCGTATACGGTTAATCAGCCCCAGCATTTT.